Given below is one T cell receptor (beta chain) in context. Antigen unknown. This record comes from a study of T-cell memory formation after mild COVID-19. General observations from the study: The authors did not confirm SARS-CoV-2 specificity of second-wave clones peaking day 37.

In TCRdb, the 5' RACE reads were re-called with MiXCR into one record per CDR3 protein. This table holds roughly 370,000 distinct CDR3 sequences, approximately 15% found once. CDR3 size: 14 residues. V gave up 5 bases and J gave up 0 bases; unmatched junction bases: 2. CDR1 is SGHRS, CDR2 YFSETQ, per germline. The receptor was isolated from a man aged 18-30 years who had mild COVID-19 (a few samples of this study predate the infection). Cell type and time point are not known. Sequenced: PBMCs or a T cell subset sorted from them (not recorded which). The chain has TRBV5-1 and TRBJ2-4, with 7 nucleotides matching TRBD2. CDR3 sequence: CASSSGLAKNIQYF. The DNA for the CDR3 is TGCGCCAGCAGTAGCGGGTTAGCCAAAAACATTCAGTACTTC.